This TCR beta chain was identified in a study of blood T cell repertoires in COVID-19. The wider study: Samples representing acute and convalescent COVID-19 were sourced from the United States, Italy and Spain. The analysed material was cDNA or gDNA that came from T cells, B-cell-depleted T cells, or PBMCs.

Trimming at V came to 0 bases and at J to 1 base, leaving 12 bases not matched to a gene. The CDR3 is 20 residues long. Germline CDR1 is SGHDN and CDR2 is FVKESK. Profiling relied on immunoSEQ multiplex PCR, and the TCRdb table lists in-frame clones only, not all of them. The sample records tens of thousands of clones, over 80% being singletons. The origin of this receptor is a human donor in a cohort sampled during active COVID-19. Material: peripheral blood. The V gene is TRBV14, the J gene TRBJ2-6; 7 nucleotides agree with TRBD1. CDR3 sequence (DNA): TGTGCCAGCAGCCAAGAAGGCCCATGGGACAGAGTTTCTGGGGCCAACGTCCTGACTTTC. Amino acid sequence: CASSQEGPWDRVSGANVLTF.